The T cell receptor beta chain under discussion was sequenced for a study of shared clonotypes between healthy human individuals. Some clones are missing from TCRdb's copy, which holds only in-frame ones; the method was immunoSEQ multiplex PCR. The profile shows millions of clones, 85% to 95% of them singletons. The CDR3 totals 14 residues. The germline V gene has CDR1 LNHDA and CDR2 SQIVND (reference sequence). V dropped 6 bases and J dropped 0 bases, with 9 bases sitting between them. This sequence joins TRBV19 and TRBJ1-3; D uncertain. The TCR sequence derives from a man aged 18 to 29 in good health. Source material: naive CD4+ T cells sorted from blood. The sample's subset: CD45RA+ positively selected. The CDR3 loop is CASRPPLSGNTIYF. CDR3 coding DNA: TGTGCCAGTAGGCCGCCTCTCTCTGGAAACACCATATATTTT.